The 23 T cell receptor beta chains reported below all come from one sample, sequenced in a study of blood T cell repertoires in COVID-19. Repertoires were generated with immunoSEQ multiplex PCR, while TCRdb's copy carries only in-frame clones and drops some. The sample contains 130,000 to 150,000 clones, approximately 90% of which appear only once. Sequenced: peripheral blood. These TCRs come from a human donor in a cohort sampled during active COVID-19.

The chain links TRBV19 to TRBJ1-2; no definite D call. The CDR3 loop spans 10 amino acids. Trimming cost V 8 bases and J 7 bases, with 8 bases left between them. Germline V gene lookup returns CDR1 LNHDA and CDR2 SQIVND (reference sequence). The CDR3 protein is CASGRGGYTF. The CDR3, as DNA: TGTGCCAGTGGGCGTGGTGGCTACACCTTC. The variable domain in full, with the rest retrieved from reference TRBV19 and TRBJ1-2, is DGGITQSPKYLFRKEGQNVTLSCEQNLNHDAMYWYRQDPGQGLRLIYYSQIVNDFQKGDIAEGYSVSREKKESFPLTVTSAQKNPTAFYLCASGRGGYTFGSGTRLTVV.

The chain uses TRBV6-5 and TRBJ2-1, with TRBD1 as a possible D gene (6 bases). CDR1 MNHEY and CDR2 SVGAGI come from the germline V gene. The CDR3 length is 14 residues. V lost 4 bases and J 5 bases, leaving 12 bases between the germline ends. CDR3 region: CASSWGPGNNEQFF. In DNA, the CDR3 is TGTGCCAGCAGTTGGGGGCCCGGTAACAATGAGCAGTTCTTC.

The chain couples TRBV29-1 to TRBJ2-3, with 7 bases aligning to TRBD1. Germline lookup yields CDR1 SQVTM and CDR2 ANQGSEA. This CDR3 region has 14 residues. V lost 5 bases to trimming and J lost 4 bases; unmatched junction nucleotides: 9. CDR3 bases: TGCAGCGTTCTAGAAGGGGGCAACGCAGATACGCAGTATTTT. Amino acid sequence: CSVLEGGNADTQYF.

The chain uses TRBV27 and TRBJ2-1, with D maybe TRBD2 (6 bases). Germline CDR1 MNHEY, CDR2 SMNVEV (reference sequence). Trimming removed 5 bases at V and 0 bases at J, with 14 bases between. The CDR3 loop spans 16 amino acids. In nucleotides, the CDR3 is TGTGCCAGCAGTCGGGACTTTCTGAGCTCCTACAATGAGCAGTTCTTC. This codes for CASSRDFLSSYNEQFF.

This sequence joins TRBV4-1 and TRBJ2-5; 8 bases match TRBD1. Germline loops: CDR1 MGHRA, CDR2 YSYEKL. After removal of 1 base from V and 7 bases from J, the junction contained 14 bases not matched to a gene. CDR3 length equals 17 residues. CDR3 DNA sequence: TGCGCCAGCAGCCAAGGGGGCGGGACAGGCGCCCGGGGGACCCAGTACTTC. Protein: CASSQGGGTGARGTQYF.

This clone was observed many times. The chain carries TRBV14 and TRBJ2-1, with D perhaps matching TRBD2 (6 bases). The CDR3 has 12 residues. Trimming removed 8 bases at V and 4 bases at J, with 9 bases between. Germline CDR1 and CDR2: SGHDN and FVKESK. Written as DNA, the CDR3 is TGTGCCAGCGGGGGAGGTTACAATGAGCAGTTCTTC. Translating it yields CASGGGYNEQFF.

This clone was detected once. This rearrangement joins TRBV27 to TRBJ2-1; TRBD2 matches at 7 bases. CDR1 is MNHEY, CDR2 SMNVEV, per germline (reference sequence). There are 15 residues in the CDR3. V trimming: 0 bases; J trimming: 5 bases; junction bases outside the gene matches: 4. The CDR3, as DNA: TGTGCCAGCAGTTTATCGACTAGCCGAAACAATGAGCAGTTCTTC. Translating gives CASSLSTSRNNEQFF.

The V and J genes are TRBV6-5 and TRBJ1-4; 9 nucleotides match TRBD1. The CDR3 has 15 residues. CDR1 MNHEY and CDR2 SVGAGI come from the germline V gene. The V gene end was trimmed by 5 bases and the J gene end by 7 bases; junction bases not matched to a gene: 8. CDR3 in amino acids: CASSTGGAFREKLFF. In DNA form, the CDR3 reads TGTGCCAGCAGTACAGGGGGCGCGTTCCGTGAAAAACTGTTTTTT.

The chain uses TRBV5-8 and TRBJ2-3; the D gene is possibly TRBD1 (5 bases). CDR3 length: 13 residues. Germline V gives CDR1 SGHTS, CDR2 YDEGEE. The V gene lost 4 bases and the J gene lost 6 bases, with 12 bases spanning the gap. The CDR3 sequence is CASSPSGIDTQYF. In nucleotides, the CDR3 is TGTGCCAGCAGCCCCTCAGGGATCGATACGCAGTATTTT.

The J gene is TRBJ1-3, the V gene TRBV5-4, with 8 bases that match TRBD1. With V trimmed by 0 bases and J by 2 bases, 7 bases remained unmatched. The CDR3 has 17 residues. The germline gives CDR1 SGHNT, CDR2 YYREEE (reference sequence). The CDR3 DNA reads TGTGCCAGCAGCTTGGAGGGACAGGCAACCCCTGGAAACACCATATATTTT. Protein sequence: CASSLEGQATPGNTIYF. The full variable domain, completed using reference TRBV5-4 and TRBJ1-3, is ETGVTQSPTHLIKTRGQQVTLRCSSQSGHNTVSWYQQALGQGPQFIFQYYREEENGRGNFPPRFSGLQFPNYSSELNVNALELDDSALYLCASSLEGQATPGNTIYFGEGSWLTVV.

This clone appeared a few times. The chain recombines TRBV2 with TRBJ1-3; D perhaps matches TRBD1 (5 bases). Per germline, CDR1 SNHLY and CDR2 FYNNEI. CDR3 length equals 14 residues. Trimming removed 3 bases from V and 1 base from J, with 7 bases in between. DNA for the CDR3: TGTGCCAGCAGTGACTACAGGTCTGGAAACACCATATATTTT. This gives the protein CASSDYRSGNTIYF.

The chain joins TRBV4-3 to TRBJ2-1, with a possible D match to TRBD1 (6 bases). V lost 0 bases and J 4 bases, leaving 10 bases between the germline ends. Germline values: CDR1 LGHNA, CDR2 YSLEER. This CDR3 is 15 amino acids long. The CDR3 DNA is TGCGCCAGCAGCCAAGAAAACAGGGAGTACAATGAGCAGTTCTTC. Translated: CASSQENREYNEQFF.

J is TRBJ1-5 and V is TRBV18, with TRBD1 as a possible D gene (5 bases). Germline V gene sequence: CDR1 KGHSH, CDR2 LQKENI. The CDR3 spans 17 residues. Between the trimmed V and J ends, which lost 1 base and 1 base, there was a span of 14 bases. The CDR3 is CASSPLQRQGSNQPQHF. The CDR3, as DNA: TGTGCCAGCTCACCACTCCAACGCCAGGGAAGCAATCAGCCCCAGCATTTT.

This sequence joins TRBV19 and TRBJ1-3; TRBD1 might be the D (5 bases). Trimming cost V 6 bases and J 2 bases, with 14 bases left between them. In germline, CDR1 is LNHDA, CDR2 SQIVND (reference sequence). This CDR3 comprises 15 residues. The CDR3 loop reads CASSNPFRAGNTIYF. For the CDR3, the DNA is TGTGCCAGTAGCAACCCCTTCAGGGCTGGAAACACCATATATTTT.

The chain employs TRBV7-8 and TRBJ1-1; D gene ambiguous. Germline CDR1 SGHVS, CDR2 FQNEAQ. V gave up 3 bases and J gave up 3 bases, with 11 bases separating them. CDR3 length: 14 amino acids. CDR3 bases: TGTGCCAGCAGCTTCTCCCAATTAGACACTGAAGCTTTCTTT. It encodes CASSFSQLDTEAFF.

This clone has a handful of counts. This chain uses TRBV25-1 with TRBJ1-5; D call uncertain. The germline gives CDR1 MGHDK, CDR2 SYGVNS. This CDR3 is 14 amino acids long. The V end was cut by 7 bases, the J end by 4 bases, with 14 bases between. The CDR3 DNA reads TGTGCCAGCACCCCAGGTGGATTTAATCAGCCCCAGCATTTT. This sequence encodes CASTPGGFNQPQHF.

The V and J genes are TRBV5-1 and TRBJ2-2; 7 nucleotides align to TRBD1. The CDR3 sequence is 16 residues long. Germline V gene sequence: CDR1 SGHRS, CDR2 YFSETQ. V shed 4 bases and J 0 bases; nucleotides not matched to a gene: 6. CDR3 residues: CASSRGRQTNTGELFF. The DNA of the CDR3 is TGCGCCAGCAGCAGGGGGCGTCAGACGAACACCGGGGAGCTGTTTTTT.

Here the CDR3 reads CASTGTGLSYEQYF. The CDR3 region has the DNA TGTGCCAGCACCGGGACAGGGCTCTCCTACGAGCAGTACTTC. The chain employs TRBV2 and TRBJ2-7; 9 bases agree with TRBD1. The CDR3 consists of 14 residues. V was pared by 7 bases and J by 0 bases, with 4 bases of the junction left unmatched. Germline lookup yields CDR1 SNHLY and CDR2 FYNNEI. Using reference TRBV2 and TRBJ2-7 for the parts outside the CDR3, the full variable domain is EPEVTQTPSHQVTQMGQEVILRCVPISNHLYFYWYRQILGQKVEFLVSFYNNEISEKSEIFDDQFSVERPDGSNFTLKIRSTKLEDSAMYFCASTGTGLSYEQYFGPGTRLTVT.

This chain uses TRBV12-5 with TRBJ1-3; D is unclear. The V gene's germline CDR1 is LGHNT and CDR2 FRNRAP. V lost 0 bases and J 4 bases, leaving 13 bases between the germline ends. This CDR3 region has 16 residues. The CDR3 nucleotides are TGTGCTAGTGGTTTGGTTTTAGATAACCGCGGAAACACCATATATTTT. Its protein is CASGLVLDNRGNTIYF.

This rearrangement joins TRBV9 to TRBJ1-6; D unresolved. The germline V and J ends were trimmed by 1 base and 2 bases, with 4 bases remaining between them. The CDR3 runs to 14 residues. Germline V gene lookup returns CDR1 SGDLS and CDR2 YYNGEE. The CDR3 bases are TGTGCCAGCAGCGTAACAACCTATAATTCACCCCTCCACTTT. This sequence encodes CASSVTTYNSPLHF.

V and J are TRBV19 and TRBJ2-3; no reliable D call. This CDR3 comprises 15 residues. The ends were cut back, 3 bases at V and 2 bases at J, with 12 bases in the middle. Germline loops: CDR1 LNHDA, CDR2 SQIVND (reference sequence). The CDR3 sequence: CASSIYVGLTDTQYF. In DNA, the CDR3 is TGTGCCAGTAGTATCTACGTGGGCCTCACAGATACGCAGTATTTT.

The chain recombines TRBV3-1 (or the pseudogene TRBV3-2) with TRBJ1-5, with D unclear. The CDR3 runs 13 residues. V lost 0 bases and J lost 9, with 9 bases in between. The germline V gene encodes CDR1 LGHDT and CDR2 YNNKEL (reference sequence). In DNA form, the CDR3 reads TGTGCCAGCAGCCAAGATATGAATAGGCCCCAGCATTTT. This codes for CASSQDMNRPQHF.

V is TRBV5-4 and J is TRBJ1-2, with 11 bases that match TRBD1. CDR1 is SGHNT, CDR2 YYREEE, per germline (reference sequence). V lost 0 bases, J lost 4 bases, and 5 bases stayed unmatched. This CDR3 contains 16 residues. The CDR3 DNA follows: TGTGCCAGCAGCTTGGGGGCGGGACAGGGGGTCTATGGCTACACCTTC. It translates to CASSLGAGQGVYGYTF.